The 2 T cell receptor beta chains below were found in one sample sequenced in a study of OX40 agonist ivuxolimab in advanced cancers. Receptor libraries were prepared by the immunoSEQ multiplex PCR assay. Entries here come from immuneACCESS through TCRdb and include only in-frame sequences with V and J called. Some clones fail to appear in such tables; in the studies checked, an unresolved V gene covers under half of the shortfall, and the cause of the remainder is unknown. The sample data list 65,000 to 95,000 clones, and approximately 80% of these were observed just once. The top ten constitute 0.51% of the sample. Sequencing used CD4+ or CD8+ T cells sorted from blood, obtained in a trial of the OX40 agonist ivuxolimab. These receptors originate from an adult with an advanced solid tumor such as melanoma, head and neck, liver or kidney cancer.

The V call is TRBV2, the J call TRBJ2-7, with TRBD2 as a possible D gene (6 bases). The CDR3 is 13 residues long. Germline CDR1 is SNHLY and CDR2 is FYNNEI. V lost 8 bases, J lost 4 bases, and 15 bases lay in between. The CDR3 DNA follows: TGTGCCAGCTCGATTCTTCGGGGGTACGAGCAGTACTTC. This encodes CASSILRGYEQYF. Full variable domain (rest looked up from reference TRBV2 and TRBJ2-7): EPEVTQTPSHQVTQMGQEVILRCVPISNHLYFYWYRQILGQKVEFLVSFYNNEISEKSEIFDDQFSVERPDGSNFTLKIRSTKLEDSAMYFCASSILRGYEQYFGPGTRLTVT.

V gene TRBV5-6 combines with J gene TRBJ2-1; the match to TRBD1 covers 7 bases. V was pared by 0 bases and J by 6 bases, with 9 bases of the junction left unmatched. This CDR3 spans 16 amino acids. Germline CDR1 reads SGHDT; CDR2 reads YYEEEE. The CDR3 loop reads CASSLARRQGGNEQFF. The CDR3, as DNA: TGTGCCAGCAGCTTGGCTCGGCGACAGGGTGGCAATGAGCAGTTCTTC.